The 4 T cell receptor beta chains below come from one sample, sequenced in a study of T cell responses to AZD1222 COVID-19 vaccine. Here immunoSEQ multiplex PCR was the method, and the copy in TCRdb shows in-frame clones only, minus some. The sample includes under 200,000 clones, around nine tenths seen only once; the top ten take roughly 4%. Sequencing was performed on peripheral blood, taken 28 days after the second AZD1222 dose. The origin of the receptors is an adult who received the AZD1222 COVID-19 vaccine.

V is TRBV6-5 and J is TRBJ1-1, with D maybe TRBD1 (5 bases). Germline values: CDR1 MNHEY, CDR2 SVGAGI. This CDR3 region has 14 residues. The ends were cut back, 6 bases at V and 0 bases at J, with 11 bases in the middle. The CDR3 coding sequence is TGTGCCAGCAGGGCCGGGGCTTTGAACACTGAAGCTTTCTTT. It specifies CASRAGALNTEAFF.

The CDR3 nucleotides are TGTGCCAGCAGTTACTCGAATGTAAACCAGGCTTTCTTT. Amino acid sequence: CASSYSNVNQAFF. The chain is built from TRBV6-5 and TRBJ1-1; D unresolved. The CDR3 is made up of 13 amino acids. Trimming removed 0 bases from V and 11 bases from J, with 13 bases in between. Per the germline V gene, CDR1 is MNHEY and CDR2 is SVGAGI.

The CDR3 DNA sequence: TGTGCCAGCAGGGGGACCGGGGAGAATGGCTACACCTTC. This sequence encodes CASRGTGENGYTF. The chain is built from TRBV2 and TRBJ1-2; D is possibly TRBD1 (5 bases). CDR3 length: 13 residues. V was cut by 6 bases and J by 6 bases, with 14 bases left in between. Germline CDR1 is SNHLY and CDR2 is FYNNEI.

This chain connects TRBV5-1 to TRBJ2-3; D is uncertain. Germline V gene data show CDR1 as SGHRS and CDR2 as YFSETQ. V was cut by 3 bases and J by 2 bases, with 10 bases left in between. The CDR3 is 14 residues long. The CDR3 sequence is CASSSGTNTDTQYF. DNA of the CDR3: TGCGCCAGCAGCTCCGGTACGAACACAGATACGCAGTATTTT.